The 29 T cell receptor delta chains in this list originate from one sample, sequenced in a study of gamma-delta chains in newborns, infants, children. TCRdb used CATT to re-call clones from the reads. The profile covers 8,900 or so delta-chain clones, with about 1.6% appearing a single time and approximately 8% taken by the ten largest. The material sequenced was blood. All receptors derive from a child who was a newborn, infant or young child, either healthy, febrile or measles-vaccinated (not recorded which).

Concerning this clone: The amino acid sequence in TCRdb belongs to a much larger clone and departs from this DNA's translation at residue 4, likely a sequencing read error; the sequence shown is translated from the DNA. The rearrangement links TRDV2 to TRDJ3; 7 bases match TRDD3. Germline assignment: CDR1 GEAIGNYY and CDR2 EKD. CDR3 length: 18 amino acids. CDR3 protein: CACATWGPSSWDTRQMFF. As DNA, the CDR3 is TGTGCCTGTGCCACCTGGGGGCCGAGCTCCTGGGACACCCGACAGATGTTTTTC.

This clone qualifies as medium-sized. This chain uses TRDV1 with TRDJ1; 10 positions agree with TRDD3. After removal of 0 bases from V and 0 bases from J, the junction contained 7 bases not matched to a gene. The CDR3 covers 18 residues. Germline V lookup: CDR1 TSWWSYY, CDR2 QGS. CDR3 sequence (DNA): TGTGCTCTTGGGGAACTATCCGGGGGATACGAGTACACCGATAAACTCATCTTT. This encodes CALGELSGGYEYTDKLIF.

By sample fraction, this clone is medium-sized. CDR3 amino acids: CALGVRPTFVDKLIF. CDR3 coding DNA: TGTGCTCTTGGGGTCCGTCCTACTTTCGTCGATAAACTCATCTTT. The chain carries TRDV1 and TRDJ1, with a possible D match to TRDD2 (6 bases). Trimming left V 4 bases short and J 4 bases short, with 16 bases between. The CDR3 is 15 residues long. Germline CDR1 TSWWSYY, CDR2 QGS.

This clone was recorded a few times. Being one base from a much bigger clone, this may be a read error. Other nucleotide sequences from this sample produce the same CDR3. This chain links TRDV2 with TRDJ3; possibly TRDD3 for D (5 bases). Germline CDR1 is GEAIGNYY and CDR2 is EKD. Trimming left V 3 bases short and J 2 bases short, with 13 bases between. This CDR3 spans 17 amino acids. CDR3 nucleotides: TGTGCCTGTGACCCGCTGGGAGATACCTGGGACACCCGACAGATGTTTTTC. Protein product: CACDPLGDTWDTRQMFF.

As to this clone: The protein in TCRdb stems from a much larger clone and differs at residue 18 from this DNA's translation, likely a read error; here the protein is translated from the DNA. J is TRDJ1 and V is TRDV1; possibly TRDD3 for D (6 bases). This CDR3 contains 19 residues. The germline V gene encodes CDR1 TSWWSYY and CDR2 QGS. CDR3 in DNA: TGTGCTCTTGGGGAACTAATTCTAAACGGGGGACGTGACACCGATAAACTCACCTTT. Residues: CALGELILNGGRDTDKLTF.

The genes are TRDV3 and TRDJ1; a possible D gene is TRDD3 (5 bases). The V end lost 2 bases, the J end lost 7 bases, and 17 bases lay between the germline ends. Germline CDR1 and CDR2: TVYSNPD and GDNSRS (reference sequence). The CDR3 consists of 13 residues. CDR3 bases: TGTGCCTTTGTGGGACTGGTGAGAGGTAAACTCATCTTT. It is translated as CAFVGLVRGKLIF.

This clone was detected only a few times. At residue 15, the translated DNA and the protein in TCRdb do not agree; the protein given here is derived from the DNA. The CDR3 nucleotides read TGTGCTCTTGGGGAACTTCCTCCGGGGGATACCACCGATAAACCCATCTTT. Amino acid sequence: CALGELPPGDTTDKPIF. The chain has TRDV1 and TRDJ1; 9 bases line up with TRDD3. Germline V CDR1 and CDR2: TSWWSYY, QGS. The CDR3 extends over 17 amino acids.

On this clone: The junction and the germline gene differ at one end; a read error may be behind it. The V call is TRDV3, the J call TRDJ3, with D perhaps TRDD3 (5 bases). From germline, CDR1 is TVYSNPD and CDR2 GDNSRS (reference sequence). The CDR3 consists of 16 residues. CDR3 sequence: CAFRETSSWDARQMFF. In nucleotides, the CDR3 is TGTGCCTTTCGGGAGACGAGCTCCTGGGACGCCCGACAGATGTTTTTC. Combining the CDR3 with reference TRDV3 and TRDJ3 gives the whole variable domain CDKVTQSSPDQTVASGSEVVLLCTYDTVYSNPDLFWYRIRPDYSFQFVFYGDNSRSEGADFTQGRFSVKHILTQKAFHLVISPVRTEDSATYYCAFRETSSWDARQMFFGTGIKLFVEP.

Of note for this clone: The junction and the germline gene differ at one end; a read error may be behind it. This chain connects TRDV1 to TRDJ1, with 7 positions matching TRDD2. CDR1 TSWWSYY and CDR2 QGS come from the germline V gene. This CDR3 has 15 residues. CDR3 coding DNA: TGTGCTCTTGGGGAAAACCCCTTCCTTCCTGGTAAACCCATCTTT. Amino acid sequence: CALGENPFLPGKPIF.

In this sample, this clone turned up a few times. Just one base apart from a much larger clone, this may be a read error. Other DNA sequences in the sample encode the same CDR3. The chain is built from TRDV1 and TRDJ2, with unresolved D. In germline, CDR1 is TSWWSYY, CDR2 QGS. The V end lost 5 bases, the J end lost 11 bases, and 9 bases lay between the germline ends. CDR3 length: 11 residues. The CDR3 sequence: CALGTPRQLFF. The CDR3 DNA is TGTGCTCTTGGGACTCCCAGGCAACTCTTCTTT.

This clone was picked up a small number of times. At residue 11, the translated DNA and the protein in TCRdb do not agree; the protein given here is derived from the DNA. The chain couples TRDV1 to TRDJ1; no reliable D call. The CDR3 covers 15 residues. The germline V gene encodes CDR1 TSWWSYY and CDR2 QGS. This CDR3 reads CALGELEGHTNKLIF. The CDR3 coding sequence is TGTGCTCTTGGGGAACTCGAAGGCCACACCAATAAACTCATCTTT.

Relative to its sample, this clone is medium-sized (0.01 to 0.1%). The CDR3 DNA is TGTGCCTTTACAGTGCTCACCTGGGGGATCACCGATAAACTCATCTTT. Translation gives CAFTVLTWGITDKLIF. V and J are TRDV3 and TRDJ1, with 9 bases that match TRDD3. From germline, CDR1 is TVYSNPD and CDR2 GDNSRS (reference sequence). The CDR3 has 16 amino acids. With V trimmed by 1 base and J by 1 base, 10 bases remained unmatched.

Remarks on this clone: This DNA's translation and the protein TCRdb lists, from a much larger clone, do not match at residue 5, likely due to a read error; the protein shown is translated from the DNA. The rearrangement links TRDV2 to TRDJ3; D is perhaps TRDD3 (6 bases). Germline CDR1 is GEAIGNYY and CDR2 is EKD. V was clipped by 3 bases and J by 0 bases, with 14 bases between them. The CDR3 sequence is 18 residues long. In DNA, the CDR3 is TGTGCCTGTGACGGGCTGGGGATCGGCTCCTGGGACACCCGACAGATGTTTTTC. Residues: CACDGLGIGSWDTRQMFF.

This clone is judged medium-sized (0.01 to 0.1%). This sample includes further DNA sequences coding for the same CDR3. The chain couples TRAV29/DV5 to TRDJ1; 8 nucleotides agree with TRDD3. This CDR3 spans 23 amino acids. V shed 1 base, J shed 0 bases, and the junction held 29 bases outside the gene matches. Germline V gene lookup returns CDR1 NSMFDY and CDR2 ISSIKDK. The CDR3 protein is CAASPRGSPYVSLGAKYTDKLIF. Written as DNA, the CDR3 is TGTGCAGCAAGCCCCAGGGGTTCGCCATACGTCTCACTGGGGGCCAAGTACACCGATAAACTCATCTTT.

In regard to this clone: The junction departs from the called germline gene at one end, perhaps through a read error. This chain joins TRDV2 and TRDJ3; the D gene is possibly TRDD3 (6 bases). Germline-derived CDR1 and CDR2 are GEAIGNYY and EKD. The CDR3 runs to 17 residues. The CDR3 spells CSCDATWGSWDTRQMFF. The CDR3 coding sequence is TGTTCCTGTGACGCTACTTGGGGATCTTGGGACACCCGACAGATGTTTTTC.

In regard to this clone: The sample contains more than one DNA sequence encoding this CDR3. The chain recombines TRDV1 with TRDJ1; 11 bases are a match to TRDD3. With 2 bases clipped from V and 3 bases from J, the junction kept 20 bases outside the gene matches. Germline V gene lookup returns CDR1 TSWWSYY and CDR2 QGS. The CDR3 runs 21 residues. Here the CDR3 DNA reads TGTGCTCTTGGGGAAGTACCTCCCTCCCGTACTGGGGGATATCGTCCCGATAAACTCATCTTT. As protein: CALGEVPPSRTGGYRPDKLIF.

Note on this clone: The amino acid sequence in TCRdb belongs to a much larger clone and departs from this DNA's translation at residue 7, likely a sequencing read error; the sequence shown is translated from the DNA. V is TRDV2 and J is TRDJ3, with TRDD3 matching 7 bases. Losses at the gene ends were 0 bases for V and 3 bases for J; bases not matched to a gene: 4. The germline V gene encodes CDR1 GEAIGNYY and CDR2 EKD. This CDR3 is 17 amino acids long. The CDR3 protein is CACDTGRGYWDTRQMFF. CDR3 bases: TGTGCCTGTGACACCGGTAGGGGATACTGGGACACCCGACAGATGTTTTTC.

The chain links TRDV1 to TRDJ1; TRDD3 agrees at 10 bases. The CDR3 has 19 residues. Germline V gene sequence: CDR1 TSWWSYY, CDR2 QGS. Unmatched junction bases numbered 20, after V lost 8 bases and J lost 2 bases. The CDR3 sequence is CALCLPLGDIRSGTDKLIF. The CDR3 DNA reads as TGTGCTCTTTGCCTTCCCCTGGGGGATATCAGGAGTGGAACCGATAAACTCATCTTT.

As regards this clone: TCRdb has a much larger clone's protein, which differs at residue 6 from the translation of this DNA, likely because of a read error; what is shown is the protein translated from the DNA. The V gene was left uncalled, and the J gene is TRDJ3; the table's D call TRDD3 went unverified against the DNA. The CDR3 is made up of 19 amino acids. In DNA form, the CDR3 reads TGTGCCTGTGACACCGCCACTGGGGGCCCCTCCTGGGACACCCGACAGATGTTTTTC. Its protein is CACDTATGGPSWDTRQMFF.

In this sample, this clone turned up a few times. The TCRdb record carries a much larger clone's protein, which differs from this DNA's translation at residue 11; a read error is the likely cause, and the protein listed here is the DNA translation. The genes are TRDV1 and TRDJ1, with D unclear. The CDR3 totals 13 residues. Per germline, CDR1 TSWWSYY and CDR2 QGS. The CDR3 loop is CALGSTATDKIIF. DNA of the CDR3: TGTGCTCTTGGGTCCACGGCCACCGATAAAATCATCTTT.

Notes on this clone: A much larger clone lies one base from this, so it may be a read error. This chain joins TRDV1 and TRDJ1; 7 bases line up with TRDD3. Germline CDR1 reads TSWWSYY; CDR2 reads QGS. The CDR3 covers 22 residues. The J segment lost 7 bases and the V segment lost 1 base, leaving 30 bases of the junction unmatched. CDR3: CALGEPVSATRAGWVLGGKLIF. The CDR3, as DNA: TGTGCTCTTGGGGAACCCGTGTCTGCTACAAGAGCGGGCTGGGTCCTGGGGGGTAAACTCATCTTT.

Details on this clone: A read error may explain this, as a much larger clone is one base away. This specimen includes other DNA sequences encoding the same CDR3. The chain is built from TRDV1 and TRDJ1, with TRDD3 matching 9 bases. The CDR3 runs to 18 residues. Per the germline V gene, CDR1 is TSWWSYY and CDR2 is QGS. Trimming removed 0 bases from V and 1 base from J; junction bases left unmatched: 9. This chain's CDR3 is CALGELTTGGYSTDKLIF. In nucleotides, the CDR3 is TGTGCTCTTGGGGAACTCACGACGGGGGGATACTCCACCGATAAACTCATCTTT.

Judged by abundance, this clone is medium-sized. This sequence joins TRDV2 and TRDJ3, with 11 nucleotides matching TRDD3. This CDR3 comprises 19 residues. J gave up 0 bases and V 2 bases, and 5 bases lay outside the gene matches. The germline CDR1 and CDR2 sequences are GEAIGNYY and EKD. CDR3 sequence: CACDILGDMSSWDTRQMFF. CDR3 nucleotide sequence: TGTGCCTGTGACATACTGGGGGATATGAGCTCCTGGGACACCCGACAGATGTTTTTC.

In the case of this clone: For this DNA, TCRdb reports the protein of a much larger clone, which diverges at residue 10, most likely from a read error; the protein presented here is translated directly from the DNA. V gene TRDV2 combines with J gene TRDJ1, with 9 bases that match TRDD3. The CDR3 length is 17 residues. Germline lookup yields CDR1 GEAIGNYY and CDR2 EKD. Losses at the gene ends were 0 bases for V and 0 bases for J; bases not matched to a gene: 7. CDR3 bases: TGTGCCTGTGACACCTCAGGCTGGGGGATGTACACCGATAAACTCATCTTT. This translates into CACDTSGWGMYTDKLIF.

This clone was recorded a few times. TCRdb has a much larger clone's protein, which differs at residue 14 from the translation of this DNA, likely because of a read error; what is shown is the protein translated from the DNA. The chain recombines TRDV2 with TRDJ3; 10 nucleotides line up with TRDD3. CDR1 and CDR2 (germline): GEAIGNYY, EKD. The V segment lost 0 bases and the J segment 9 bases; nucleotides outside the gene matches: 16. There are 20 residues in the CDR3. CDR3 region: CACDTRERGIRKRGTRQMFF. Here the CDR3 DNA reads TGTGCCTGTGACACCCGGGAGCGGGGGATACGCAAGCGGGGCACCCGACAGATGTTTTTC.

This clone turned up a few times. The V gene lacks a call, and TRDJ1 is the J gene; the table names TRDD3, a call not compared with the DNA. The CDR3 is made up of 20 amino acids. The CDR3 loop reads CALGEVNGGVGDWYTDKLIF. The CDR3, as DNA: TGTGCTCTTGGGGAAGTCAATGGGGGGGTGGGGGATTGGTACACCGATAAACTCATCTTT.

This clone was seen ten or more times. The rearrangement uses TRDV1 and TRDJ3, with a possible D match to TRDD2 (6 bases). The germline CDR1 and CDR2 sequences are TSWWSYY and QGS. The V gene lost 2 bases and the J gene lost 0 bases, with 20 bases spanning the gap. The CDR3 consists of 21 residues. CDR3 in amino acids: CALGEDTLPSAGSWDTRQMFF. The CDR3 DNA is TGTGCTCTTGGGGAAGACACTCTTCCTTCCGCGGGCTCCTGGGACACCCGACAGATGTTTTTC.

Concerning this clone itself: A read error may explain this, as a much larger clone is one base away. The same CDR3 also results from other DNA sequences found in this sample. The chain couples TRDV2 to TRDJ3; 8 bases map to TRDD3. Looked up from germline, CDR1 is GEAIGNYY and CDR2 is EKD. CDR3 length: 23 residues. The CDR3 region has the DNA TGCGCCTGTGACTCCCGCCAGAGATACTGGGGGCCTAGAGCTCCTGAGGACACCCGACAGATGTTTTTC. It codes for CACDSRQRYWGPRAPEDTRQMFF.

This clone has more than one count but fewer than ten. The chain joins TRDV1 to TRDJ1; TRDD3 matches at 8 bases. Germline CDR1 reads TSWWSYY; CDR2 reads QGS. Germline trimming cut 1 base from V and 6 bases from J; bases unmatched to any gene: 19. The CDR3 length is 19 residues. CDR3 region: CALGERGFLTGIPKYKLIF. CDR3 DNA sequence: TGTGCTCTTGGGGAACGGGGGTTCCTAACGGGGATACCCAAATATAAACTCATCTTT.